This T cell receptor (beta chain) was captured by sequencing in a study of B cell selection in AIRE deficiency (dated by TCRdb to about 2019). Background on the whole study: Researchers compared the TCRbeta repertoires of sorted blood CD4+ conventional T cells and regulatory T cells from AIRE-deficient patients with the corresponding repertoires from healthy controls. The TCR-sequenced cohort comprised roughly 5 AIRE-deficient APECED patients and roughly 5 healthy control donors.

The study at large found these results: Shorter CDR3s were found in shared Treg sequences, reflecting a bias toward rearrangements containing few non-templated nucleotide insertions. Only TCRbeta chains were sequenced, and under 40% of the Treg sequences shared among healthy donors were also detected in healthy Tconv cells, possibly owing to differing TCRalpha chains. In AIRE-deficient patients, Tconv and Treg cells had TCRBV gene usage, CDR3 length and TCR diversity comparable to those in healthy donors. Roughly 31% of Treg TCRbeta sequences shared among healthy donors appeared in patient Tconv cells, suggesting diversion of Treg-biased clones into the Tconv compartment. Among over 3,500 shared Treg TCRbeta sequences, about 30% were shared exclusively by healthy donors and about 9.3% exclusively by patients, which suggests that Treg selection is less efficient in the absence of AIRE.

For sorting, conventional CD4 T cells were defined as CD4+CD127+ cells. AIRE-deficient patients had APECED syndrome. Tconv and Treg cells for TCRbeta sequencing were sorted on a FACSAria flow cytometer. The sorted cells were collected in 5-ml round-bottom polystyrene tubes, and the dry cell pellets were frozen at -80 degrees C prior to sequencing. The CDR3 measures 14 amino acids from cysteine to phenylalanine. Only the CDR3 DNA stays, 42 bases, in frame from base 1. V drops 7 bases and J drops 1 base, leaving 13 bases in between. The germline V gene provides CDR1 MNHEY and CDR2 SVGAGI. In the case of this clone: Its antigen is currently not known. Qualities for individual bases were not recorded, and no much larger clone is one base off.

The immunoSEQ platform was used to sequence the TCRbeta chain. The study's own analysis went as follows. About 1.2x10^5 distinct in-frame TCRbeta sequences from patients and 130,000 to 150,000 from healthy donors were obtained from pooled conventional T cell repertoires. Treg TCRbeta sequences found in two or more individuals were defined as public, and these public Treg TCRbeta sequences were then searched for in Tconv repertoires. Differences between groups were assessed using Mann-Whitney U tests with Bonferroni-Dunn correction in GraphPad Prism 7.03. Held by TCRdb, this immuneACCESS table contains in-frame sequences only and omits some clones. Under half of the omission traces to an unresolved V gene where checked; the cause of the rest is unknown. That table gives V, J and clone size, and the DNA gave D and trimming. Here the sample has 25,000 or so clones; 95% to 98% occur a single time. Of the sample, 0.17% is held by the ten largest clones.

Sequencing was done on a sample of conventional CD4+ T cells sorted from PBMCs. This receptor chain uses TRBV6-5 and TRBJ1-1; the D segment cannot be called with confidence. The receptor was isolated from a human donor with AIRE deficiency. In nucleotides, the sequence is TGTGCCAGCACCTCAGGAGCCCCGAACACTGAAGCTTTCTTT. The encoded protein is CASTSGAPNTEAFF.